This T cell receptor beta chain came from a study of OX40 agonist ivuxolimab in advanced cancers. Study-wide background: Cancers in dose escalation were hepatocellular, melanoma, renal cell and head and neck. Study-wide findings and caveats: Relative to CD4+, CD8+ T cells held more expanded clones on average. CD4+ and CD8+ T cells in blood underwent clonal expansion by week 6 at 0.1 to 3.0 mg/kg. Which antigen the expanded peripheral T cells recognized is unknown.

Concerning this clone itself: Its antigen is unknown.

TCRdb's copy holds only in-frame clones and misses some; the assay was immunoSEQ multiplex PCR. The repertoire consists of approximately 90,000 clones, with approximately 90% occurring once and the leading ten covering about 0.3%. This TCR was recovered from an adult with an advanced solid tumor such as melanoma, head and neck, liver or kidney cancer. Specimen: CD4+ or CD8+ T cells sorted from blood, collected in a trial of the OX40 agonist ivuxolimab.

DNA for the CDR3: TGTGCCAGCAGTTACTCGGCCAAAAGAGATGAAGCTTTCTTT. Translated: CASSYSAKRDEAFF. The chain employs TRBV6-5 and TRBJ1-1; D gene ambiguous. V lost 0 bases, J lost 7 bases, and 12 bases lay in between. The CDR3 loop spans 14 amino acids. The germline V gene has CDR1 MNHEY and CDR2 SVGAGI.